This is a list of T cell receptor beta chains from one sample in a study of a mutant IDH1 vaccine in newly diagnosed glioma. Measured with immunoSEQ multiplex PCR; TCRdb has only the in-frame clones, and not every one. The sample includes around 92,000 clones, approximately 90% of them seen just once. This specimen consisted of PBMCs, obtained from a glioma patient treated with radiotherapy, temozolomide or both. The receptors were sampled from a woman aged 45-59 years with glioma. Both conserved end residues are part of each CDR3. Each record gives: V gene, clone size, D gene, J gene, CDR3 protein, CDR3 DNA. D genes are given only for firm matches. Clone size is not always given. Where it is, it says once, few, many or a class for expanded clones.

v_gene: TRBV5-6; abundance: NA; d_gene: NA; j_gene: TRBJ1-5; CDR3aa: CASSRGTHQPQHF; CDR3nt: TGTGCCAGCAGCAGGGGGACCCATCAGCCCCAGCATTTT
v_gene: TRBV27; abundance: NA; d_gene: TRBD1; j_gene: TRBJ1-4; CDR3aa: CASSPPGQLGEKLFF; CDR3nt: TGTGCCAGCAGTCCCCCGGGACAGCTGGGTGAAAAACTGTTTTTT
v_gene: TRBV6-4; abundance: few; d_gene: NA; j_gene: TRBJ2-5; CDR3aa: CASSEQAQETQYF; CDR3nt: TGTGCCAGCAGTGAACAGGCTCAAGAGACCCAGTACTTC
v_gene: TRBV30; abundance: NA; d_gene: NA; j_gene: TRBJ2-5; CDR3aa: CAWSVLGAGARETQYF; CDR3nt: TGTGCCTGGAGTGTACTTGGTGCAGGGGCGAGAGAGACCCAGTACTTC
v_gene: TRBV12-5; abundance: NA; d_gene: NA; j_gene: TRBJ2-7; CDR3aa: CASGPTPGTSTSYEQYF; CDR3nt: TGTGCTAGTGGTCCTACCCCGGGGACTTCGACCTCCTACGAGCAGTACTTC
v_gene: TRBV2; abundance: few; d_gene: NA; j_gene: TRBJ1-2; CDR3aa: CASSAETIDGYTF; CDR3nt: TGTGCCAGCAGTGCCGAGACAATAGATGGCTACACCTTC
v_gene: TRBV9; abundance: NA; d_gene: TRBD2; j_gene: TRBJ2-1; CDR3aa: CASSSNRDYRNEQFF; CDR3nt: TGTGCCAGCAGTTCTAACCGGGACTACCGCAATGAGCAGTTCTTC
v_gene: TRBV28; abundance: NA; d_gene: NA; j_gene: TRBJ1-2; CDR3aa: CASSSREGSRYTF; CDR3nt: TGTGCCAGCAGTTCACGGGAGGGAAGCCGCTACACCTTC
v_gene: TRBV28; abundance: NA; d_gene: NA; j_gene: TRBJ2-7; CDR3aa: CASSHTRVSSYEQYF; CDR3nt: TGTGCCAGCAGCCACACCAGGGTGTCATCCTACGAGCAGTACTTC
v_gene: TRBV7-7; abundance: once; d_gene: NA; j_gene: TRBJ2-1; CDR3aa: CASSLTANNEQFF; CDR3nt: TGTGCTAGCAGCTTAACGGCGAACAATGAGCAGTTCTTC
v_gene: TRBV9; abundance: once; d_gene: TRBD1; j_gene: TRBJ1-4; CDR3aa: CASSVSDRVEEKLFF; CDR3nt: TGTGCCAGCAGCGTCTCGGACAGGGTGGAAGAAAAACTGTTTTTT
v_gene: TRBV29-1; abundance: NA; d_gene: NA; j_gene: TRBJ1-5; CDR3aa: CSVAGTLNQPQHF; CDR3nt: TGCAGCGTAGCCGGGACCCTCAATCAGCCCCAGCATTTT
v_gene: TRBV5-6; abundance: NA; d_gene: TRBD2; j_gene: TRBJ2-7; CDR3aa: CASSLAASGRWSYEQYF; CDR3nt: TGTGCCAGCAGCTTGGCGGCTAGCGGGAGATGGTCCTACGAGCAGTACTTC
v_gene: TRBV9; abundance: NA; d_gene: NA; j_gene: TRBJ1-1; CDR3aa: CASSTRQTNTEAFF; CDR3nt: TGTGCCAGCAGCACACGACAGACGAACACTGAAGCTTTCTTT
v_gene: TRBV6-5; abundance: NA; d_gene: TRBD1; j_gene: TRBJ2-7; CDR3aa: CASSPGGQGSEQYF; CDR3nt: TGTGCCAGCAGTCCGGGGGGACAGGGAAGCGAGCAGTACTTC
v_gene: TRBV28; abundance: NA; d_gene: NA; j_gene: TRBJ1-2; CDR3aa: CASSSSKGGYTF; CDR3nt: TGTGCCAGCAGCTCCTCCAAGGGCGGCTACACCTTC
v_gene: TRBV29-1; abundance: NA; d_gene: TRBD2; j_gene: TRBJ2-7; CDR3aa: CSVSGTSGTREQYF; CDR3nt: TGCAGCGTCTCCGGGACTAGCGGGACACGCGAGCAGTACTTC
v_gene: TRBV10-1; abundance: NA; d_gene: NA; j_gene: TRBJ2-7; CDR3aa: CASSAGTTYEQYF; CDR3nt: TGCGCCAGCAGCGCCGGGACCACCTACGAGCAGTACTTC
v_gene: TRBV5-1; abundance: NA; d_gene: NA; j_gene: TRBJ1-1; CDR3aa: CASRDEVTEAFF; CDR3nt: TGCGCCAGCAGAGACGAGGTCACTGAAGCTTTCTTT
v_gene: TRBV27; abundance: NA; d_gene: TRBD2; j_gene: TRBJ2-7; CDR3aa: CASPLRLAGNYEQYF; CDR3nt: TGTGCCAGCCCCCTTAGACTAGCGGGGAACTACGAGCAGTACTTC
v_gene: TRBV28; abundance: NA; d_gene: NA; j_gene: TRBJ2-3; CDR3aa: CASSLEAFFTDTQYF; CDR3nt: TGTGCCAGCAGTTTAGAAGCCTTTTTCACAGATACGCAGTATTTT
v_gene: TRBV28; abundance: NA; d_gene: NA; j_gene: TRBJ2-7; CDR3aa: CASLGVLSSYEQYF; CDR3nt: TGTGCCAGCTTGGGGGTCCTGAGCTCCTACGAGCAGTACTTC
v_gene: TRBV18; abundance: NA; d_gene: TRBD1; j_gene: TRBJ2-2; CDR3aa: CASSRGIFRDRARGELFF; CDR3nt: TGTGCCAGCTCACGAGGCATCTTCCGGGACAGGGCCCGTGGGGAGCTGTTTTTT
v_gene: TRBV27; abundance: NA; d_gene: TRBD1; j_gene: TRBJ1-1; CDR3aa: CASSFLQGGAVGNTEAFF; CDR3nt: TGTGCCAGCAGTTTCCTTCAGGGGGGCGCGGTCGGGAACACTGAAGCTTTCTTT
v_gene: TRBV12-5; abundance: NA; d_gene: NA; j_gene: TRBJ1-3; CDR3aa: CASDTRAFRGNTIYF; CDR3nt: TGTGCTAGTGACACAAGGGCCTTTCGGGGAAACACCATATATTTT
v_gene: TRBV30; abundance: NA; d_gene: NA; j_gene: TRBJ2-1; CDR3aa: CAWSGTSDKPGPYNEQFF; CDR3nt: TGTGCCTGGAGTGGGACCTCAGATAAACCGGGACCTTACAATGAGCAGTTCTTC
v_gene: TRBV7-9; abundance: NA; d_gene: NA; j_gene: TRBJ2-5; CDR3aa: CASRPRPAAGETQYF; CDR3nt: TGTGCCAGCAGACCGCGGCCGGCGGCGGGAGAGACCCAGTACTTC
v_gene: TRBV11-2; abundance: NA; d_gene: NA; j_gene: TRBJ2-1; CDR3aa: CASSLSGALYNEQFF; CDR3nt: TGTGCCAGCAGCTTATCGGGAGCCCTCTACAATGAGCAGTTCTTC
v_gene: TRBV27; abundance: NA; d_gene: NA; j_gene: TRBJ2-7; CDR3aa: CASSLVPGTTREQYF; CDR3nt: TGTGCCAGCAGTTTAGTTCCAGGGACGACTCGCGAGCAGTACTTC
v_gene: TRBV4-1; abundance: NA; d_gene: TRBD2; j_gene: TRBJ2-7; CDR3aa: CASSRDTSGTYEQYF; CDR3nt: TGCGCCAGCAGCCGCGATACTAGCGGGACCTACGAGCAGTACTTC
v_gene: TRBV5-1; abundance: NA; d_gene: TRBD1; j_gene: TRBJ1-1; CDR3aa: CASSLTGGAGEAFF; CDR3nt: TGCGCCAGCAGCTTGACAGGGGGTGCGGGTGAAGCTTTCTTT
v_gene: TRBV6-5; abundance: NA; d_gene: NA; j_gene: TRBJ1-1; CDR3aa: CASSATENTEAFF; CDR3nt: TGTGCCAGCAGCGCGACAGAGAACACTGAAGCTTTCTTT
v_gene: TRBV15; abundance: once; d_gene: NA; j_gene: TRBJ2-1; CDR3aa: CATSRDLLANEQFF; CDR3nt: TGTGCCACCAGCAGGGACCTCCTGGCCAATGAGCAGTTCTTC